This TCR beta chain was retrieved from a study of shared clonotypes between healthy human individuals. Study context: Two female and a few male donors aged 18 to 49 were enrolled. CD4 naive and CD4 memory each took three plates per donor, while CD8 naive took two and CD8 memory one. Study findings and constraints: Incompleteness in sorted-subset sequencing, despite large depth, was shown by rarefaction.

Sequencing used immunoSEQ multiplex PCR; TCRdb keeps in-frame clones, though not all of them. Found here are more than 2 million clones, approximately 95% of them singletons; the top ten hold more than 0.1%. HIV-negative, healthy adults without recent acute infections or vaccinations were the donors. Turning to this clone: Antigen unknown.

CDR1 is GTSNPN, CDR2 SVGIG, per germline (reference sequence). This CDR3 is 15 amino acids long. With V trimmed by 0 bases and J by 6 bases, 6 bases remained unmatched. The chain links TRBV30 to TRBJ2-2, with 8 bases that match TRBD1. Sequences were obtained from naive CD4+ T cells sorted from blood. Subset of the sample: CD45RA+ positively selected. The sequence was obtained from a man aged 18 to 35 in good health. For the CDR3, the DNA is TGTGCCTGGAGTGTACTGTCACAGGGGGCCGGGGAGCTGTTTTTT. As protein: CAWSVLSQGAGELFF.